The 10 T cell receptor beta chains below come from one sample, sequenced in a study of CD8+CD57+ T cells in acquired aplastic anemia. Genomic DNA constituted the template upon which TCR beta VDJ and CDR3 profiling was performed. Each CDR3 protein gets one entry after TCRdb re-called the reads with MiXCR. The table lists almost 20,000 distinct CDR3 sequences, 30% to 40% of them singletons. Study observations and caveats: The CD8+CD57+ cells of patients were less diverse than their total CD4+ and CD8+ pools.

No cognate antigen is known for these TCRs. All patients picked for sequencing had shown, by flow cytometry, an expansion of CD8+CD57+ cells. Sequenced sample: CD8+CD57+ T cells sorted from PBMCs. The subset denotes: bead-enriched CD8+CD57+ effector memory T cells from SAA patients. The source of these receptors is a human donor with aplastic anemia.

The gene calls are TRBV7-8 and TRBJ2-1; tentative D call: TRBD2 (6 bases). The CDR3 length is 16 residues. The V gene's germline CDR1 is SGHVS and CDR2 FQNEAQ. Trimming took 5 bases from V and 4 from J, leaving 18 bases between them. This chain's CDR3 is CASSETSQLIYNEQFF. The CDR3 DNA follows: TGTGCCAGCAGCGAAACTAGCCAGTTAATTTACAATGAGCAGTTCTTC.

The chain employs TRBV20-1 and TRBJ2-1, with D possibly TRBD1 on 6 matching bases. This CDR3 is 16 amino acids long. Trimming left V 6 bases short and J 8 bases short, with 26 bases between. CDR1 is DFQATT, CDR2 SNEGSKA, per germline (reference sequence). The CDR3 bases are TGCAGTGCCACTGATGGCAGGGACACCTTAATAGATGAGCAGTTCTTC. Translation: CSATDGRDTLIDEQFF.

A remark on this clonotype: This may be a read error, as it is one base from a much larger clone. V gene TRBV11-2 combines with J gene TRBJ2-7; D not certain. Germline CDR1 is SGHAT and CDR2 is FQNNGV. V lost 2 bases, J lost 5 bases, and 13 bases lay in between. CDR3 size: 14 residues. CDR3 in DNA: TGTGCCAGCAGCTTACCAGAGAGGTTCGACGAGCAGTACTTC. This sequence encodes CASSLPERFDEQYF. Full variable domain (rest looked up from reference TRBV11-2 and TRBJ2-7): EAGVAQSPRYKIIEKRQSVAFWCNPISGHATLYWYQQILGQGPKLLIQFQNNGVVDDSQLPKDRFSAERLKGVDSTLKIQPAKLEDSAVYLCASSLPERFDEQYFGPGTRLTVT.

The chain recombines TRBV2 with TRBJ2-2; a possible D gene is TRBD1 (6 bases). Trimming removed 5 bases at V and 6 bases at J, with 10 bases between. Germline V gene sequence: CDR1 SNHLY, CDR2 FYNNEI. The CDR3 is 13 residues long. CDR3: CASSQDSPGELFF. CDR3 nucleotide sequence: TGTGCCAGCAGTCAGGACAGTCCCGGGGAGCTGTTTTTT.

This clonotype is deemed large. Here the CDR3 DNA reads TGTGCCAGCAAACGGGAGGAGGACACCGGGGAGCTGTTTTTT. It specifies CASKREEDTGELFF. V and J are TRBV6-4 and TRBJ2-2; 7 bases fit TRBD2. Germline V gives CDR1 MRHNA, CDR2 SNTAGT. V shed 7 bases and J 3 bases; nucleotides not matched to a gene: 5. The length of the CDR3 is 14 residues.

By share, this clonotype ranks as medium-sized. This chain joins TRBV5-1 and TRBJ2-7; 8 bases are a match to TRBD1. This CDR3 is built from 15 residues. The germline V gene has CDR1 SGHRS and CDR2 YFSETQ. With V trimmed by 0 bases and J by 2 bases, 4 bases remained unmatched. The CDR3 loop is CASSLAEQGAYEQYF. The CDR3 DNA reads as TGCGCCAGCAGCTTGGCGGAACAGGGGGCCTACGAGCAGTACTTC.

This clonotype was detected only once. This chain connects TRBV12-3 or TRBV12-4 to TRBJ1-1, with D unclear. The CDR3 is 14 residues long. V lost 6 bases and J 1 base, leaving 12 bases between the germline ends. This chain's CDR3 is CASRWREGNTEAFF. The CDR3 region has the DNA TGTGCCAGCAGGTGGAGGGAGGGGAACACTGAAGCTTTCTTT.

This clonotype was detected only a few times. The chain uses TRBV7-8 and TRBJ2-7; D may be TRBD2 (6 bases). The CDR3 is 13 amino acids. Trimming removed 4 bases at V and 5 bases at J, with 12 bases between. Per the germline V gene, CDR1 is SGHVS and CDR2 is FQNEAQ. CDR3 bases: TGTGCCAGCAGCTGGGGGGACTGGGACGAGCAGTACTTC. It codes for CASSWGDWDEQYF.

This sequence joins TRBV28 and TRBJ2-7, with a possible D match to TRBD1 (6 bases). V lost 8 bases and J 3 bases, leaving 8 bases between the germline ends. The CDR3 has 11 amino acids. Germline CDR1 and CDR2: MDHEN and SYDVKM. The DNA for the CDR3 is TGTGCCAGCGGACAGTTCTACGAGCAGTACTTC. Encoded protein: CASGQFYEQYF.

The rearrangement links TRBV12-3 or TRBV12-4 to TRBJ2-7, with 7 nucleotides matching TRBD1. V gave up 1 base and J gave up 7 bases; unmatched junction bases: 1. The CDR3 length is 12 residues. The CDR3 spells CASSLEGAEQYF. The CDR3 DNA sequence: TGTGCCAGCAGTTTAGAGGGGGCGGAGCAGTACTTC.